This TCR beta chain is from a study of CD8+ T cells in alopecia areata. Extraction of RNA preceded its reverse transcription into cDNA, which served as the sequencing template. The protocol was immunoSEQ multiplex PCR, while the TCRdb copy is restricted to in-frame clones and leaves out a portion. The profile covers about 130,000 clones, with roughly 50% appearing a single time and roughly a sixth taken by the ten largest. Trimming shortened V by 5 bases and J by 3 bases, and 16 bases separated the two germline ends. Germline loops: CDR1 LGHNT, CDR2 FRNRAP. The CDR3 consists of 15 residues. Specimen: CD8+ T cells sorted from blood, collected at week 0. The sequence derives from a human donor with alopecia areata. The chain recombines TRBV12-5 with TRBJ1-2, with D unresolved. CDR3 DNA: TGTGCTAGTGGTCCGTTCGGGTCGCTAGACTATGGCTACACCTTC. As protein: CASGPFGSLDYGYTF.